This T cell receptor beta chain was documented in a study of blood T cell repertoires in COVID-19. In the authors' workflow: Nucleated cell counts were estimated from reference gene primer amplification. TCRdb's table, derived via immunoSEQ multiplex PCR, lists solely in-frame clones and lacks some. V and J calls and clone size are copied from that table; D and trimming were computed from the DNA. The sample has around 200,000 clones; approximately 86% are singletons. With V trimmed by 3 bases and J by 4 bases, 6 bases remained unmatched. The CDR3 totals 14 residues. In germline, CDR1 is SGHTS, CDR2 YDEGEE.

The receptor was derived from a woman aged 80 or over with acute or convalescent COVID-19. Sequences were obtained from peripheral blood. This chain links TRBV5-8 with TRBJ2-7; the match to TRBD1 covers 8 bases. The CDR3 loop reads CASSWGQGAYEQYF. The DNA for the CDR3 is TGTGCCAGCAGCTGGGGTCAGGGGGCGTACGAGCAGTACTTC.